The rows below give T cell receptor beta chains drawn from one sample of a study of T cell responses to AZD1222 COVID-19 vaccine. The repertoire was sequenced with immunoSEQ multiplex PCR; TCRdb's copy has only in-frame clones and lacks some. The sample carries about 40,000 clones, approximately 80% recorded once. The sequencing here drew on peripheral blood, taken 28 days after the second AZD1222 dose. The source is an adult who received the AZD1222 COVID-19 vaccine. Both conserved end residues are part of each CDR3. D genes are given only for firm matches. Part of the rows lack a size; the others show once, few, many or a class for expanded clones.

TRBV19,.,TRBJ1-2,.,TGTGCCAGTAGTACCGACCCAGGGGTGTACTATGGCTACACCTTC,CASSTDPGVYYGYTF
TRBV10-3,.,TRBJ1-6,.,TGTGCCATCACCGGGACTGGAAATTCACCCCTCCACTTT,CAITGTGNSPLHF
TRBV30,.,TRBJ2-3,.,TGTGCCTGGAGTGCGCGGGGGCTCACAGATACGCAGTATTTT,CAWSARGLTDTQYF
TRBV5-6,TRBD1,TRBJ2-2,few,TGTGCCAGCAGCGCGAGGGGACAGACTTTAAGGGCCGGGGAGCTGTTTTTT,CASSARGQTLRAGELFF
TRBV6-1,.,TRBJ1-2,.,TGTGCCAGCAGTGAATCGGTCACCGGGTATGGCTACACCTTC,CASSESVTGYGYTF
TRBV19,.,TRBJ1-1,.,TGTGCCAGTAGTAGGGATCCGAGGAGCACTGAAGCTTTCTTT,CASSRDPRSTEAFF
TRBV19,.,TRBJ2-7,.,TGTGCCAGTAGCCGCAGACTGAAGAGCTCCTACGAGCAGTACTTC,CASSRRLKSSYEQYF
TRBV5-6,.,TRBJ2-7,.,TGTGCCAGCAGCTTGGTGGGGCAGGGAGGCGACGAGCAGTACTTC,CASSLVGQGGDEQYF
TRBV11-2,TRBD1,TRBJ2-1,.,TGTGCCAGCAGCTCCTACCGGGACAGGGACTACAATGAGCAGTTCTTC,CASSSYRDRDYNEQFF
TRBV5-1,.,TRBJ1-1,.,TGCGCCAGCAGCTTGGACGGACGGCAAAACACTGAAGCTTTCTTT,CASSLDGRQNTEAFF
TRBV5-6,TRBD2,TRBJ2-7,.,TGTGCCAGCAGCTACCCAGCGGGGAGCTCCTACGAGCAGTACTTC,CASSYPAGSSYEQYF
TRBV9,.,TRBJ1-2,.,TGTGCCAGCAGCGTAGGGGTGGGAGCTAACTATGGCTACACCTTC,CASSVGVGANYGYTF
TRBV3-1/TRBV3-2,TRBD1,TRBJ2-3,.,TGTGCCAGCAGCCTCCAAAGACAGGGGTGGGCAGATACGCAGTATTTT,CASSLQRQGWADTQYF
TRBV28,TRBD1,TRBJ2-2,.,TGTGCCAGCAGTCGTACAGGGGACGTCGGGGAGCTGTTTTTT,CASSRTGDVGELFF
TRBV10-3,.,TRBJ2-2,.,TGTGCCATCAGTGAGGGCAGGGGGGGCACCGGGGAGCTGTTTTTT,CAISEGRGGTGELFF
TRBV5-1,.,TRBJ2-5,.,TGCGCCAGCAGCCCGACTGGAGAGACCCAGTACTTC,CASSPTGETQYF
TRBV6-5,TRBD1,TRBJ1-4,.,TGTGCCAGCAGTAGCCGACAGGGTAATGAAAAACTGTTTTTT,CASSSRQGNEKLFF
TRBV7-9,.,TRBJ1-6,few,TGTGCCGGGCGGACGGCGAGCTCCTATAATTCACCCCTCCACTTT,CAGRTASSYNSPLHF
TRBV19,.,TRBJ2-5,.,TGTGCCAGTAGTAGGGGTTGGTCCGACCAAGAGACCCAGTACTTC,CASSRGWSDQETQYF
TRBV5-1,.,TRBJ1-1,once,TGCGCCAGCAGCTTGGGGGCGTCGAACACTGAAGCTTTCTTT,CASSLGASNTEAFF
TRBV20-1,.,TRBJ1-2,few,TGCAGTGCTAGTGCCCCCCAACTAGTAGGCTACACCTTC,CSASAPQLVGYTF
TRBV18,.,TRBJ1-2,.,TGTGCCAGCTCACCAGTCAGTTCAAGCGGAGGTAACTATGGCTACACCTTC,CASSPVSSSGGNYGYTF
TRBV2,TRBD1,TRBJ2-4,.,TGTGCCAGCAGGGATCGCTGGGACAGCGATCTAGCCAAAAACATTCAGTACTTC,CASRDRWDSDLAKNIQYF
TRBV2,TRBD2,TRBJ2-7,.,TGTGCCAGCCTGGAACGGGAGGGAGGCTCCTACGAGCAGTACTTC,CASLEREGGSYEQYF
TRBV3-1/TRBV3-2,.,TRBJ1-5,.,TGTGCCAGCAGCCAAGATGGGTTCAGCAATCAGCCCCAGCATTTT,CASSQDGFSNQPQHF
TRBV7-8,.,TRBJ1-3,.,TGTGCCAGCAGCCCGCAGGGCCGAAACACCATATATTTT,CASSPQGRNTIYF
TRBV5-1,TRBD1,TRBJ2-7,.,TGCGCCAGCAGCTTGATTTCCGGACAGGGCTACGAGCAGTACTTC,CASSLISGQGYEQYF
TRBV10-2,.,TRBJ2-3,.,TGCGCCAGCAGTGAGGTGGCGGAGAGAGATGCGCAGTATTTT,CASSEVAERDAQYF
TRBV2,.,TRBJ2-7,.,TGTGCCAGCGGGGTACAGTACTTC,CASGVQYF
TRBV6-6,.,TRBJ1-1,.,TGTGCCAGTCTGGGGTCCAGGGGGAACACTGAAGCTTTCTTT,CASLGSRGNTEAFF
TRBV28,TRBD1,TRBJ1-2,few,TGTGCCAGCAGTTTGGGGACAGGGTGGATCTATGGCTACACCTTC,CASSLGTGWIYGYTF
TRBV10-3,.,TRBJ1-1,.,TGTGCCATCAAAGTCCTCAATGGACCTGAAGCTTTCTTT,CAIKVLNGPEAFF
TRBV5-1,.,TRBJ2-7,.,TGCGCCAGCAGCTTGGAGGGGAGCTCCTACGAGCAGTACTTC,CASSLEGSSYEQYF
TRBV19,TRBD1,TRBJ1-1,.,TGTGCCAGCAGGGGGAGACAGAACACTGAAGCTTTCTTT,CASRGRQNTEAFF
TRBV30,.,TRBJ1-4,.,TGTGCCTGGAGACGGTCTCTAACTAATGAAAAACTGTTTTTT,CAWRRSLTNEKLFF